This TCR beta chain came from a study of cytomegalovirus exposure and HLA in healthy donors. To note about this clone: Its specificity is unknown.

Germline CDR1 SNHLY, CDR2 FYNNEI. This CDR3 comprises 13 residues. The V gene end was trimmed by 6 bases and the J gene end by 4 bases; junction bases not matched to a gene: 4. Study-level points and caveats: In a later analysis, HLA-associated beta chains showed higher expansion and lower generation probabilities than comparable chains.

The study ran its PCR with 60 Vbeta and 13 Jbeta primers. Using immunoSEQ multiplex PCR, the repertoire was profiled, and TCRdb retains in-frame clones only, with some absent. The data contain more than 85,000 clones, about 13% of them singletons. The J gene is TRBJ1-2, the V gene TRBV2, with 8 bases lining up with TRBD1. Sequenced: PBMCs. The sequence was obtained from a man between 35 and 55 years old in good health and CMV-seropositive. CDR3 sequence reads: CASSPGGGYGYTF. The CDR3 DNA is TGTGCCAGCAGCCCAGGGGGCGGCTATGGCTACACCTTC.